This TCR beta chain stems from a study of regulatory T cells in long-lasting Graves disease. General study findings and limits: New patients shared 970 or so public clonotypes, and persistent patients shared more, with under 3,500.

Both iRepertoire HTBI primers and Arm-PCR of CDR3 regions were used to build the TCR beta libraries. In TCRdb, the multiplex PCR reads were re-called with MiXCR into one record per CDR3 protein. The sample has approximately 270,000 distinct CDR3 sequences, 18% seen once. This clonotype was counted ten times or more. Its antigen is unknown. A junction end diverges from the germline sequence, so it may reflect a read error. The CDR3 runs to 15 residues. Germline V lookup: CDR1 SGHRS, CDR2 YFSETQ. Documented time point: newly diagnosed GD, antithyroid drugs for less than 3 months. Generation of the TCR library employed RNA extracted from PBMCs. The data also belong to a second study, concerning T cells in Graves' hyperthyroidism and ophthalmopathy. Per that study: Researchers defined stable Graves' hyperthyroidism as no ophthalmopathy progression within 18 months.

The sequencing here drew on peripheral blood mononuclear cells (PBMCs), taken at new diagnosis, from a patient treated with antithyroid drugs. V and J are TRBV5-1 and TRBJ2-7; D is unresolved. This sequence was found in a woman aged 25 to 39 with Graves disease. In DNA, the CDR3 is TGTGCCAGCAGCTTAGGGCAGGTTGTCTCCTACGAGCAGTACTTC. It encodes CASSLGQVVSYEQYF. The variable domain in full, completed from reference TRBV5-1 and TRBJ2-7, reads KAGVTQTPRYLIKTRGQQVTLSCSPISGHRSVSWYQQTPGQGLQFLFEYFSETQRNKGNFPGRFSGRQFSNSRSEMNVSTLELGDSALYLCASSLGQVVSYEQYFGPGTRLTVT.